What follows are 18 T cell receptor beta chains derived from one specimen sequenced in a study of shared clonotypes between healthy human individuals. Naive-designated CD8 cells lacked CD45RO, were positively enriched for CCR7, and omitted terminally differentiated effector memory CD45RA+ cells. TCRdb's table, derived via immunoSEQ multiplex PCR, lists solely in-frame clones and lacks some. The sample lists around 1.9 million clones; 93% were seen once. The specimen was naive CD8+ T cells from PBMCs. The receptors derive from a man younger than 35 in good health. Some clones in this sample may be carry-over from other donors' samples.

Of note for this clone: In the same sample, other DNA sequences code for this CDR3. The V call is TRBV7-8, the J call TRBJ1-5; possibly TRBD1 for D (5 bases). Germline-derived CDR1 and CDR2 are SGHVS and FQNEAQ. CDR3 size: 14 residues. V gave up 5 bases and J gave up 1 base, with 9 bases separating them. This CDR3 reads CASSPSGSNQPQHF. CDR3 in DNA: TGTGCCAGCAGCCCGTCAGGGAGCAATCAGCCCCAGCATTTT. Together with reference TRBV7-8 and TRBJ1-5, the CDR3 gives the full variable domain: GAGVSQSPRYKVAKRGQDVALRCDPISGHVSLFWYQQALGQGPEFLTYFQNEAQLDKSGLPSDRFFAERPEGSVSTLKIQRTQQEDSAVYLCASSPSGSNQPQHFGDGTRLSIL.

The chain carries TRBV4-1 and TRBJ2-5, with TRBD2 matching 15 bases. Germline CDR1 and CDR2: MGHRA and YSYEKL. The CDR3 is made up of 18 amino acids. Trimming cost V 2 bases and J 5 bases; bases outside gene matches: 9. CDR3 DNA sequence: TGCGCCAGCAGCCAACCGGGACTAGCGGGAGGCCGCATGGAGACCCAGTACTTC. Amino acids: CASSQPGLAGGRMETQYF.

This chain uses TRBV2 with TRBJ2-2, with D perhaps matching TRBD1 (6 bases). Between the trimmed V and J ends, which lost 2 bases and 5 bases, there was a span of 15 bases. CDR3 size: 16 residues. CDR1 and CDR2 (germline): SNHLY, FYNNEI. The CDR3 sequence: CASSEPPGQGTGELFF. CDR3 sequence (DNA): TGTGCCAGCAGTGAACCCCCGGGACAAGGAACCGGGGAGCTGTTTTTT.

This chain uses TRBV11-2 with TRBJ2-1; 11 nucleotides agree with TRBD2. This CDR3 region has 17 residues. Germline loops: CDR1 SGHAT, CDR2 FQNNGV. V lost 3 bases, J lost 7 bases, and 11 bases stayed unmatched. The CDR3 loop is CASSFELAGGTGNEQFF. The CDR3 nucleotides read TGTGCCAGCAGCTTCGAGCTAGCGGGAGGTACGGGGAATGAGCAGTTCTTC.

This rearrangement joins TRBV27 to TRBJ2-3, with D possibly matching TRBD2 (6 bases). CDR1 and CDR2 from the germline V gene are MNHEY and SMNVEV (reference sequence). Between the trimmed V and J ends, which lost 3 bases and 5 bases, there was a span of 12 bases. The CDR3 has 14 amino acids. The CDR3 sequence is CASSFGPGGDTQYF. CDR3 in DNA: TGTGCCAGCAGTTTCGGGCCCGGGGGAGATACGCAGTATTTT.

J is TRBJ2-1 and V is TRBV7-9; D not certain. Per the germline V gene, CDR1 is SEHNR and CDR2 is FQNEAQ (reference sequence). V lost 5 bases and J lost 9, with 11 bases in between. The CDR3 covers 12 residues. CDR3 amino acids: CASSSGFPEQFF. In DNA, the CDR3 is TGTGCCAGCAGCAGTGGGTTCCCTGAGCAGTTCTTC.

CDR3 coding DNA: TGTGCCAGTTCCCCGGGACAGGGGGCATGGGGCTACACCTTC. Translating gives CASSPGQGAWGYTF. The chain recombines TRBV19 with TRBJ1-2, with 12 positions matching TRBD1. The V gene end was trimmed by 8 bases and the J gene end by 8 bases; junction bases not matched to a gene: 9. CDR1 and CDR2 from the germline V gene are LNHDA and SQIVND (reference sequence). The CDR3 totals 14 residues.

This chain joins TRBV10-3 and TRBJ2-3; 14 positions match TRBD2. CDR1 ENHRY and CDR2 SYGVKD come from the germline V gene. With V trimmed by 8 bases and J by 9 bases, 19 bases remained unmatched. The CDR3 is 18 amino acids. The CDR3 is CAIGVTSGRGVRTGTQYF. The CDR3 coding sequence is TGTGCCATCGGCGTGACTAGCGGGAGGGGGGTGCGGACAGGGACGCAGTATTTT.

V usage is TRBV5-8 and J usage is TRBJ2-7; possible D gene TRBD1, 5 bases. The CDR3 runs 12 residues. CDR1 SGHTS and CDR2 YDEGEE come from the germline V gene. V lost 7 bases and J lost 2, with 10 bases in between. CDR3 amino acids: CASPDNPYEQYF. The CDR3 DNA sequence: TGTGCCAGCCCGGACAATCCCTACGAGCAGTACTTC.

The rearrangement uses TRBV6-5 and TRBJ2-7; no clear D. V was pared by 4 bases and J by 1 base, with 8 bases between. CDR3 length: 13 residues. Looked up from germline, CDR1 is MNHEY and CDR2 is SVGAGI. The CDR3 sequence is CASSFHESYEQYF. CDR3 sequence (DNA): TGTGCCAGCAGTTTTCACGAATCCTACGAGCAGTACTTC.

V usage is TRBV28 and J usage is TRBJ2-5; D may be TRBD1 (5 bases). The CDR3 has 15 amino acids. V was cut by 5 bases and J by 0 bases, with 13 bases left in between. The germline V gene has CDR1 MDHEN and CDR2 SYDVKM. The CDR3 coding sequence is TGTGCCAGCAGTCGTATACCAGGGAACCAAGAGACCCAGTACTTC. This gives the protein CASSRIPGNQETQYF.

The chain links TRBV6-6 to TRBJ2-1, with 11 bases aligning to TRBD1. Germline CDR1 and CDR2: MNHNY and SVGAGI (reference sequence). The CDR3 loop spans 16 amino acids. The J segment lost 8 bases and the V segment lost 5 bases, leaving 11 bases of the junction unmatched. The CDR3 protein is CASSPNRDRGIDEQFF. Written as DNA, the CDR3 is TGTGCCAGCAGTCCTAACCGGGACAGGGGGATCGATGAGCAGTTCTTC.

J is TRBJ2-7 and V is TRBV4-3, with 10 bases identical to TRBD2. Germline CDR1 is LGHNA and CDR2 is YSLEER. The CDR3 sequence is 16 residues long. Unmatched junction bases numbered 8, after V lost 0 bases and J lost 6 bases. The DNA of the CDR3 is TGCGCCAGCAGCCAAGATCGGCTAGCGGGAGTGGCCGAGCAGTACTTC. This translates into CASSQDRLAGVAEQYF.

The sample holds a few counts of this clone. This specimen includes other DNA sequences encoding the same CDR3. This chain uses TRBV30 with TRBJ1-5; D perhaps matches TRBD1 (6 bases). V lost 0 bases and J 6 bases, leaving 12 bases between the germline ends. This CDR3 is 14 amino acids long. Germline values: CDR1 GTSNPN, CDR2 SVGIG (reference sequence). The CDR3 nucleotides read TGTGCCTGGAGTGTACGTCAGGGGAGTCAGCCCCAGCATTTT. Its translation: CAWSVRQGSQPQHF.

The rearrangement uses TRBV7-3 and TRBJ2-3; perhaps TRBD2 as D (5 bases). The germline CDR1 and CDR2 sequences are SGHTA and FQGTGA. Trimming pared 1 base from V and 4 bases from J, leaving 6 bases between. The CDR3 is 13 amino acids. CDR3 nucleotides: TGTGCCAGCAGCTTAATACTAGCAGATACGCAGTATTTT. Protein: CASSLILADTQYF.

The genes are TRBV9 and TRBJ1-2, with a possible D match to TRBD1 (6 bases). The germline V gene has CDR1 SGDLS and CDR2 YYNGEE. Deletions cut 3 bases from V and 2 bases from J, with 26 bases between. The CDR3 is 19 amino acids. DNA of the CDR3: TGTGCCAGCAGCGCCCCGGGAGGGGCAGGGGCTGGAGAGAACTATGGCTACACCTTC. It codes for CASSAPGGAGAGENYGYTF.

This clone appeared once. The rearrangement links TRBV27 to TRBJ2-7, with 7 bases matching TRBD2. V was clipped by 5 bases and J by 6 bases; unmatched bases: 10. Germline V gives CDR1 MNHEY, CDR2 SMNVEV (reference sequence). The CDR3 is 14 amino acids. In DNA form, the CDR3 reads TGTGCCAGCAGTGGCCAGGCAGCGGGGCCCGAGCAGTACTTC. Its protein is CASSGQAAGPEQYF.

The CDR3 sequence is CASSPDRETTYEQYF. CDR3 nucleotide sequence: TGTGCCAGCAGCCCTGACAGAGAGACTACCTACGAGCAGTACTTC. The chain carries TRBV21-1 and TRBJ2-7. TRBV21-1 is labeled a pseudogene. The CDR3 is 15 residues long.